This T cell receptor beta chain was recovered during a study of vaccination effects on CD4 cells after COVID-19. General study points: Clones that were induced by infection or by vaccine showed marked contraction late after vaccination.

On this clone itself: The antigen is undetermined.

The CDR3 has 13 residues. V gave up 6 bases and J gave up 6 bases; unmatched junction bases: 8. Antigen-specific CD4+ T cells expanded by the ViraFEST assay with viral peptide pools were then sequenced. Following a 10-day culture, CD4+ T cells were purified. From March to December 2020, the person had a SARS-CoV-2 infection that was confirmed by PCR. Supplemented with about 9.9 IU/ml IL-2 and 10 ug/ml peptides, a few million PBMC per well were kept in culture. For the negative control culture, a pool of HIV-1 Nef peptides was used. Both day 3 and day 7 saw half the medium replaced with IL-2 medium. Method: immunoSEQ multiplex PCR; TCRdb's copy keeps in-frame clones and lacks some. The sample lists around 50,000 clones, around three quarters occurring once.

The rearrangement uses TRBV12-3 or TRBV12-4 and TRBJ2-7, with 7 bases aligning to TRBD1. This sequence was found in a human donor who had a prior SARS-CoV-2 infection. Specimen: CD4+ T cells from PBMCs cultured with HIV peptides, collected before COVID-19 vaccination. The sample's subset: HIV-1 Nef peptide pool negative control/reference culture. The CDR3 loop reads CASRNRGSGEQYF. CDR3 nucleotide sequence: TGTGCCAGCAGAAACAGGGGTTCGGGCGAGCAGTACTTC.